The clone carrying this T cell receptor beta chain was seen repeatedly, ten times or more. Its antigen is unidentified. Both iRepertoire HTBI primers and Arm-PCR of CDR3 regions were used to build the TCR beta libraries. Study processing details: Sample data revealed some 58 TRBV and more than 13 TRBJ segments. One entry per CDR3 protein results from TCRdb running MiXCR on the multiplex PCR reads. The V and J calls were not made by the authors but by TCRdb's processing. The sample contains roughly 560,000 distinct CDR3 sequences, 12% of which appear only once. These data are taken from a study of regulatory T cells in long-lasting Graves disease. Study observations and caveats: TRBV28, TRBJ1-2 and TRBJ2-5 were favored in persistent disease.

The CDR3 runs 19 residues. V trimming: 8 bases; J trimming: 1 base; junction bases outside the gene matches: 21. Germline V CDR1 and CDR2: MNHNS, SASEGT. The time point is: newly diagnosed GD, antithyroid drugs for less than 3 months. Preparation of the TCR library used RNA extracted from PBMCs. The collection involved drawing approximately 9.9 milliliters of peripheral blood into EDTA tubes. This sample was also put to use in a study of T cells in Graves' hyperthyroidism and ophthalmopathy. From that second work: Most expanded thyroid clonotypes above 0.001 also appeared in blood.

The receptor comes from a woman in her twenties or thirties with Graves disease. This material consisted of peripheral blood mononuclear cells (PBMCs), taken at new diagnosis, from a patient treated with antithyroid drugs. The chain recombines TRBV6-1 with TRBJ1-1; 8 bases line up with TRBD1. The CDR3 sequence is CASLGAKEGRGRANTEAFF. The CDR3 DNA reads TGTGCCAGCCTAGGGGCGAAGGAGGGCAGGGGGCGAGCGAACACTGAAGCTTTCTTT.